This T cell receptor beta chain comes out of a study of T-cell reconstitution after alpha-beta-depleted transplantation in children listed by TCRdb under 2016. Some background on the complete study: Using TCR repertoire profiling, the study quantitatively followed how T-cell immune reconstitution unfolded in children after TCRalphabeta/CD19-depleted allogeneic hematopoietic cell transplantation.

This clonotype has just a few counts. What this receptor recognizes is not known. Base quality data are lacking; no much larger clone is found one base away. Taken from cysteine to phenylalanine, the CDR3 has 16 residues. The entry retains the CDR3 DNA only, 48 bases that are in frame from base 1. Per the germline V gene (reference sequence), DFQATT is the CDR1 and SNEGSKA is the CDR2. V was cut back by 0 bases and J by 3 bases, leaving a gap of 15 bases between them. The library was prepared using PCR. Sequencing relied on an Illumina HiSeq 2500. Molecular barcoding was employed in the preparation of TCR libraries, with unique molecular identifiers being used to normalize TCRbeta repertoire quantification. TCRdb reprocessed the public reads (quality trimming at Q25 with fastp, clone calling with MiXCR) and kept in-frame beta chains. All rows with the same CDR3 protein become a single entry with the most common DNA and genes. The table for this sample lists roughly 500,000 distinct CDR3 sequences; over 25% of them were counted only once. The top ten constitute 2% to 2.5% of the sample.

Here the chain combines TRBV20-1 and TRBJ2-1, with TRBD2 as a weak D call on 5 bases. This TCR was sampled from a human donor who donated a stem cell graft to a child with aplastic anemia. This specimen was PBMCs from the stem cell graft donor, taken from the stem cell graft. The CDR3 corresponds to CSARESGAVDYNEQFF. The bases read TGCAGTGCTAGAGAGAGCGGAGCGGTGGACTACAATGAGCAGTTCTTC.